The T cell receptor beta chain under discussion was sequenced for a study of blood T cell repertoires in COVID-19. Overall study: Collection of acute and convalescent COVID-19 samples took place in the United States, Italy and Spain. Sources were T cells, B-cell-depleted T cells, or PBMCs; the material itself was cDNA or gDNA.

Per the original methods: Reference gene primer amplification gave nucleated cell count estimates. Repertoires were generated with immunoSEQ multiplex PCR, while TCRdb's copy carries only in-frame clones and drops some. Clonal size and the V and J genes are those of that table, whereas D and trimming came from the DNA. Of about 40,000 clones listed, about four fifths are singletons. Germline V CDR1 and CDR2: SGHVS, FQNEAQ. This CDR3 is built from 14 residues. The V gene end was trimmed by 1 base and the J gene end by 9 bases; junction bases not matched to a gene: 3. The chain has TRBV7-8 and TRBJ1-6, with 7 bases lining up with TRBD1. The TCR sequence derives from a woman between 55 and 75 years old with acute or convalescent COVID-19. The sequenced material came from peripheral blood. CDR3 nucleotides: TGTGCCAGCAGCTTAGGTGACAGGGCTTCACCCCTCCACTTT. It codes for CASSLGDRASPLHF.